The TCR beta chain under discussion was sequenced for a study of T cell changes during pregnancy in multiple sclerosis. CDR1 and CDR2 from the germline V gene are SGDLS and YYNGEE. The CDR3 has 17 amino acids. Deletions cut 3 bases from V and 1 base from J, with 17 bases between. TCRdb's table, derived via immunoSEQ multiplex PCR, lists solely in-frame clones and lacks some. The sample includes roughly 100,000 clones, around 90% of them seen just once. The chain couples TRBV9 to TRBJ1-3; a possible D gene is TRBD1 (6 bases). The clonotype comes from a female donor with multiple sclerosis, enrolled in a pregnancy study. The sequenced sample was peripheral blood, obtained before pregnancy. CDR3 protein: CASSETGTRLSGNTIYF. CDR3 sequence (DNA): TGTGCCAGCAGCGAGACCGGGACACGATTATCTGGAAACACCATATATTTT. Together with reference TRBV9 and TRBJ1-3, the CDR3 gives the full variable domain: DSGVTQTPKHLITATGQRVTLRCSPRSGDLSVYWYQQSLDQGLQFLIQYYNGEERAKGNILERFSAQQFPDLHSELNLSSLELGDSALYFCASSETGTRLSGNTIYFGEGSWLTVV.